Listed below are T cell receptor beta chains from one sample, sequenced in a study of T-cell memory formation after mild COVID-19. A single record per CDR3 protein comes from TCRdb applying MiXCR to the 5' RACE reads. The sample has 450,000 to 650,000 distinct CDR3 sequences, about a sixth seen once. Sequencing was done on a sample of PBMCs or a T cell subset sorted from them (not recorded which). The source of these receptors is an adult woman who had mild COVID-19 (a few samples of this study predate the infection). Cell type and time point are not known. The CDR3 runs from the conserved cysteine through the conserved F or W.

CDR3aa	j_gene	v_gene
CASSFGTGGDLDEKLFF	TRBJ1-4	TRBV12-3/TRBV12-4
CASSKTSGPYEQYF	TRBJ2-7	TRBV12-3/TRBV12-4
CASSRNVDTQYF	TRBJ2-3	TRBV2
CASSLWEGGGTEAFF	TRBJ1-1	TRBV7-9
CATGIGGSPLHF	TRBJ1-6	TRBV10-3
CASSSGGPNEQFF	TRBJ2-1	TRBV7-3
CATSIGLAGSYEQYF	TRBJ2-7	TRBV15
CASSLSGGVGEQYF	TRBJ2-7	TRBV7-3
CASSQVGGRAKNIQYF	TRBJ2-4	TRBV3-1
CASSLAGTGGLRNTIYF	TRBJ1-3	TRBV7-9
CASGPVSYNEQFF	TRBJ2-1	TRBV27
CASSVVGGPGTDTQYF	TRBJ2-3	TRBV9
CASSLGGRDQPQHF	TRBJ1-5	TRBV5-1
CASSWQEYTEAFF	TRBJ1-1	TRBV5-1
CASSKGAGSFSPYEQYF	TRBJ2-7	TRBV28
CASSLESWATQYF	TRBJ2-3	TRBV12-3/TRBV12-4